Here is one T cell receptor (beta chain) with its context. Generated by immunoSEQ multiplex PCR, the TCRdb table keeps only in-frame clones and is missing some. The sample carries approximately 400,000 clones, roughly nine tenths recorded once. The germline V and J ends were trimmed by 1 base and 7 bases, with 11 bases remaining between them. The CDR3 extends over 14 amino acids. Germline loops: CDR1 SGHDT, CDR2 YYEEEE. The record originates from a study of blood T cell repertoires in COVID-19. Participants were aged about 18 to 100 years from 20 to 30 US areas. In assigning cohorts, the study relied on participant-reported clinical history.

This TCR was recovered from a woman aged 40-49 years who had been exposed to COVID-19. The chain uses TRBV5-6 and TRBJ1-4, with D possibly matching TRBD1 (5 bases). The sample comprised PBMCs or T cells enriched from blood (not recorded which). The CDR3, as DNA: TGTGCCAGCAGCTTGATAGGTGGGGCTGAAAAACTGTTTTTT. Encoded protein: CASSLIGGAEKLFF.